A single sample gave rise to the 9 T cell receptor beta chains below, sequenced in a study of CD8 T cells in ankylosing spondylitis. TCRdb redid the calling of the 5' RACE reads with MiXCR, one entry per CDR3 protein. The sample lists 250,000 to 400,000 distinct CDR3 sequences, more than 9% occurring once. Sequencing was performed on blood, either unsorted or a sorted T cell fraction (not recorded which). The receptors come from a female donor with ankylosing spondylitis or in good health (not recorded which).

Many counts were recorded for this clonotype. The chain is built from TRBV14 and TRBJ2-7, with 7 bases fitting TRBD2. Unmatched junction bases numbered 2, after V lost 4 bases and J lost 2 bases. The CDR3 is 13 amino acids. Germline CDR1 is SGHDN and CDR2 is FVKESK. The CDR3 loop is CASSLGLAYEQYF. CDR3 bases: TGTGCCAGCAGCCTAGGACTAGCCTACGAGCAGTACTTC. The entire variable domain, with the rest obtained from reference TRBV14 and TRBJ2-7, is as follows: EAGVTQFPSHSVIEKGQTVTLRCDPISGHDNLYWYRRVMGKEIKFLLHFVKESKQDESGMPNNRFLAERTGGTYSTLKVQPAELEDSGVYFCASSLGLAYEQYFGPGTRLTVT.

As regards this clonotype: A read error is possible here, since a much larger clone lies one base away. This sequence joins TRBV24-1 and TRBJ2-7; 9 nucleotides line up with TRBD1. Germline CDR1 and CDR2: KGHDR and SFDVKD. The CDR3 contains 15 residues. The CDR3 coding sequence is TGTGCCAACAGTGATCTCCGGGACAGGGAAAACGAGCAGTACTTC. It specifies CANSDLRDRENEQYF.

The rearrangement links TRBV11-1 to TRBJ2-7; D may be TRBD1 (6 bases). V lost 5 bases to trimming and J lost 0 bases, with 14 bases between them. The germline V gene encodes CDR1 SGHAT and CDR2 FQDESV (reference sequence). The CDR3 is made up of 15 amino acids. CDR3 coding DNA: TGTGCCAGCAGCCTACGGCAGGGGCACTCCTACGAGCAGTACTTC. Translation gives CASSLRQGHSYEQYF.

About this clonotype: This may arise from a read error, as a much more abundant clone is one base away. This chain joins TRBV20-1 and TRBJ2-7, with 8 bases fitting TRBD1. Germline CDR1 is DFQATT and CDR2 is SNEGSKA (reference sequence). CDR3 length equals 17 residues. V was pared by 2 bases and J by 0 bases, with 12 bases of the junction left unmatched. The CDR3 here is CSARPDRVAISSYEQYF. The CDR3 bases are TGCAGTGCTAGACCGGACAGGGTGGCAATAAGCTCCTACGAGCAGTACTTC.

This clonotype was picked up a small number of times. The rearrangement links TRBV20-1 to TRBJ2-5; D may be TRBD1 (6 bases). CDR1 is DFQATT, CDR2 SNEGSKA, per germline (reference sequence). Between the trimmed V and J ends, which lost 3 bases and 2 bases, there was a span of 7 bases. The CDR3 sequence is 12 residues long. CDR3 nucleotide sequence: TGCAGTGCTAGTCAGGGGCAAGAGACCCAGTACTTC. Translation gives CSASQGQETQYF.

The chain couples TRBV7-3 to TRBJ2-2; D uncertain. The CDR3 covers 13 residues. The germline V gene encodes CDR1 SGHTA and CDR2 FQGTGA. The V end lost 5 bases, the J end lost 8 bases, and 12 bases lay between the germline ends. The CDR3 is CASSPNTPGELFF. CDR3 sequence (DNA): TGTGCCAGCAGCCCGAATACCCCAGGGGAGCTGTTTTTT.

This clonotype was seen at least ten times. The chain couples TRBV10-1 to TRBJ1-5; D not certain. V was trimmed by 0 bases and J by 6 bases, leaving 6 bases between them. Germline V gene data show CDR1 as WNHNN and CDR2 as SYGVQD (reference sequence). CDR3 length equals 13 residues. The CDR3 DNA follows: TGCGCCAGCAGTGAGTCGCGGGGTCAGCCCCAGCATTTT. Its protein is CASSESRGQPQHF.

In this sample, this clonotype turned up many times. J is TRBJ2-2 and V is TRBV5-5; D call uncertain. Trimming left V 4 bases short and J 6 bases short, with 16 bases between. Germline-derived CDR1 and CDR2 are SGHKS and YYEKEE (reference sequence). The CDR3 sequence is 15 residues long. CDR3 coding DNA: TGTGCCAGCAGCCTACACGATAGGTTGGCCGGGGAGCTGTTTTTT. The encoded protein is CASSLHDRLAGELFF.

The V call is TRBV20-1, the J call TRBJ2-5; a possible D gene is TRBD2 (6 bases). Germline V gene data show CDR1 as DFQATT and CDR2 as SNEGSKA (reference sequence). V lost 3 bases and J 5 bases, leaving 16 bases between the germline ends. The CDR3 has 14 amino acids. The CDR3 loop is CSARGYPGAETQYF. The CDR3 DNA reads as TGCAGTGCTAGGGGGTACCCGGGAGCTGAGACCCAGTACTTC.